This T cell receptor beta chain was sequenced for a study of early T cells in non-severe SARS-CoV-2 infection. Unique molecular identifiers were affixed to single, distinct cDNA molecules. TCRdb re-called the 5' RACE reads with MiXCR, one entry per CDR3 protein. This table has about 49,000 distinct CDR3 sequences, around 10% appearing once. This clonotype was detected only a few times. The germline gives CDR1 MNHEY, CDR2 SVGAGI. This CDR3 contains 15 residues. V gave up 0 bases and J gave up 2 bases, with 10 bases separating them. This specimen was whole blood, taken at baseline. V gene TRBV6-5 combines with J gene TRBJ2-5; D not certain. The sequence came from an adult who was a healthcare worker with PCR-confirmed SARS-CoV-2 infection or an uninfected control (not recorded which). Here the CDR3 DNA reads TGTGCCAGCAGTTACTCCTGGCAGCTACAAGAGACCCAGTACTTC. It encodes CASSYSWQLQETQYF.